The 21 T cell receptor beta chains given below trace back to one sample, sequenced in a study of CD8+ T cells in alopecia areata. Investigators isolated RNA and reverse transcribed it into cDNA to act as the sequencing template. The assay was immunoSEQ multiplex PCR, and TCRdb's table has in-frame clones only and misses some. The table lists about 180,000 clones, about 53% of them singletons. This sample's treatment: oral pan-JAK inhibitor, 5-10 mg twice daily. Sequenced material: CD8+ T cells sorted from blood, taken at week 24, from a patient treated with tofacitinib. These TCRs come from a human donor with alopecia areata.

This clone was found a few times. The chain employs TRBV11-2 and TRBJ2-3, with unresolved D. V gave up 4 bases and J gave up 2 bases, with 16 bases separating them. Germline V gene lookup returns CDR1 SGHAT and CDR2 FQNNGV. The CDR3 is 16 residues long. The CDR3 loop is CASSYRPNLYTDTQYF. The DNA for the CDR3 is TGTGCCAGCAGCTACCGACCCAACCTATACACAGATACGCAGTATTTT.

This chain connects TRBV5-4 to TRBJ2-6; perhaps TRBD1 as D (5 bases). The CDR3 spans 16 residues. Trimming took off 4 bases at V and 2 bases at J, with 13 bases between the two ends. Germline assignment: CDR1 SGHNT and CDR2 YYREEE (reference sequence). The CDR3 nucleotides are TGTGCCAGCAGCACGACAGCAGAAACTGGGGCCAACGTCCTGACTTTC. The encoded protein is CASSTTAETGANVLTF.

The rearrangement joins TRBV2 to TRBJ1-2; perhaps TRBD1 as D (6 bases). Trimming left V 6 bases short and J 2 bases short, with 22 bases between. This CDR3 has 17 amino acids. Germline V gene sequence: CDR1 SNHLY, CDR2 FYNNEI. CDR3 amino acids: CASSRSGNRVINYGYTF. CDR3 nucleotides: TGTGCCAGCAGCCGAAGCGGAAACAGGGTTATCAACTATGGCTACACCTTC.

The CDR3 sequence: CATLTGYTGELFF. CDR3 sequence (DNA): TGTGCCACCCTGACAGGGTACACCGGGGAGCTGTTTTTT. The rearrangement joins TRBV7-9 to TRBJ2-2, with 7 positions matching TRBD1. In germline, CDR1 is SEHNR, CDR2 FQNEAQ (reference sequence). J lost 3 bases, V lost 10 bases, and 5 bases had no gene match. The CDR3 extends over 13 amino acids.

This clone was detected only once. V is TRBV7-2 and J is TRBJ2-3; 7 nucleotides line up with TRBD2. This CDR3 is 14 amino acids long. The V segment lost 7 bases and the J segment 1 base; nucleotides outside the gene matches: 5. Per the germline V gene, CDR1 is SGHTA and CDR2 is FQGNSA. The CDR3 is CASNGGGGTDTQYF. CDR3 bases: TGTGCCAGCAACGGTGGGGGGGGCACAGATACGCAGTATTTT.

In regard to this clone: Other DNA variants within this sample encode the same CDR3. The chain links TRBV5-6 to TRBJ2-1; D possibly corresponds to TRBD2 (5 bases). The germline CDR1 and CDR2 sequences are SGHDT and YYEEEE. Trimming removed 2 bases from V and 7 bases from J, with 7 bases in between. The CDR3 spans 12 residues. The CDR3 sequence: CASSLEGNEQFF. In DNA, the CDR3 is TGTGCCAGCAGCTTAGAGGGAAATGAGCAGTTCTTC.

In its sample, this clone was seen a few times. This chain uses TRBV19 with TRBJ1-1, with no clear D. V lost 10 bases and J lost 8, with 20 bases in between. This CDR3 contains 13 residues. Germline V gene sequence: CDR1 LNHDA, CDR2 SQIVND (reference sequence). The DNA of the CDR3 is TGTGCCACACGGAGCCCGCTTCTGTCGGAAGCTTTCTTT. Translated, it gives CATRSPLLSEAFF. The complete variable domain, with remaining parts taken from reference TRBV19 and TRBJ1-1, reads DGGITQSPKYLFRKEGQNVTLSCEQNLNHDAMYWYRQDPGQGLRLIYYSQIVNDFQKGDIAEGYSVSREKKESFPLTVTSAQKNPTAFYLCATRSPLLSEAFFGQGTRLTVV.

This sequence joins TRBV30 and TRBJ2-7; D not resolved. The V and J ends lost 0 bases and 0 bases respectively, with 9 bases between them. The CDR3 runs 14 residues. CDR1 is GTSNPN, CDR2 SVGIG, per germline (reference sequence). The CDR3 loop reads CAWSVTASSYEQYF. CDR3 DNA sequence: TGTGCCTGGAGTGTAACGGCGAGCTCCTACGAGCAGTACTTC.

The chain combines TRBV29-1 with TRBJ1-1, with D possibly matching TRBD1 (5 bases). The length of the CDR3 is 10 residues. Germline CDR1 and CDR2: SQVTM and ANQGSEA. V lost 6 bases to trimming and J lost 7 bases, with 9 bases between them. The DNA for the CDR3 is TGCAGCGTGCGGGGCTATGAAGCTTTCTTT. Translating gives CSVRGYEAFF. The full variable domain, with the rest looked up from reference TRBV29-1 and TRBJ1-1, is SAVISQKPSRDICQRGTSLTIQCQVDSQVTMMFWYRQQPGQSLTLIATANQGSEATYESGFVIDKFPISRPNLTFSTLTVSNMSPEDSSIYLCSVRGYEAFFGQGTRLTVV.

The chain has TRBV11-3 and TRBJ2-6; D could derive from TRBD1 or TRBD2 (5 bases each). Germline V lookup: CDR1 SGHNT, CDR2 YENEEA. This CDR3 comprises 14 residues. Trimming shortened V by 8 bases and J by 4 bases, and 12 bases separated the two germline ends. This chain's CDR3 is CASRTGTGANVLTF. The CDR3 DNA follows: TGTGCCAGCCGGACTGGGACCGGGGCCAACGTCCTGACTTTC.

The chain uses TRBV14 and TRBJ1-2; D is unclear. This CDR3 has 14 amino acids. Germline loops: CDR1 SGHDN, CDR2 FVKESK. Trimming left V 4 bases short and J 4 bases short, with 13 bases between. CDR3 DNA sequence: TGTGCCAGCAGCCCTCGCGGGTACGGCTATGGCTACACCTTC. Its translation: CASSPRGYGYGYTF. Complete variable domain (other parts from reference TRBV14 and TRBJ1-2): EAGVTQFPSHSVIEKGQTVTLRCDPISGHDNLYWYRRVMGKEIKFLLHFVKESKQDESGMPNNRFLAERTGGTYSTLKVQPAELEDSGVYFCASSPRGYGYGYTFGSGTRLTVV.

The chain links TRBV30 to TRBJ2-1; D is possibly TRBD1 (6 bases). Trimming left V 3 bases short and J 6 bases short, with 18 bases between. The V gene's germline CDR1 is GTSNPN and CDR2 SVGIG (reference sequence). This CDR3 contains 15 residues. CDR3 protein: CAWSARNRAGNEQFF. The CDR3 bases are TGTGCCTGGAGCGCAAGAAACAGGGCAGGCAATGAGCAGTTCTTC. Drawing the rest from reference TRBV30 and TRBJ2-1, the complete variable domain is SQTIHQWPATLVQPVGSPLSLECTVEGTSNPNLYWYRQAAGRGLQLLFYSVGIGQISSEVPQNLSASRPQDRQFILSSKKLLLSDSGFYLCAWSARNRAGNEQFFGPGTRLTVL.

A few counts support this clone. The chain combines TRBV30 with TRBJ1-1; D gene uncertain. Deletions cut 7 bases from V and 1 base from J, with 13 bases between. Germline V lookup: CDR1 GTSNPN, CDR2 SVGIG (reference sequence). The CDR3 is made up of 13 amino acids. This CDR3 is CASEDTPNTEAFF. CDR3 sequence (DNA): TGTGCCTCCGAGGATACACCGAACACTGAAGCTTTCTTT.

The chain couples TRBV30 to TRBJ2-7; 8 bases line up with TRBD1. This CDR3 is 13 amino acids long. V lost 2 bases to trimming and J lost 5 bases; unmatched junction nucleotides: 5. Per the germline V gene, CDR1 is GTSNPN and CDR2 is SVGIG (reference sequence). The CDR3 spells CAWSSSRGHEQYF. CDR3 nucleotides: TGTGCCTGGAGTTCGAGCAGGGGGCACGAGCAGTACTTC. The complete variable domain, with remaining parts taken from reference TRBV30 and TRBJ2-7, reads SQTIHQWPATLVQPVGSPLSLECTVEGTSNPNLYWYRQAAGRGLQLLFYSVGIGQISSEVPQNLSASRPQDRQFILSSKKLLLSDSGFYLCAWSSSRGHEQYFGPGTRLTVT.

The chain is built from TRBV2 and TRBJ2-3, with 10 bases that match TRBD2. Germline V CDR1 and CDR2: SNHLY, FYNNEI. The V segment lost 5 bases and the J segment 5 bases; nucleotides outside the gene matches: 7. The CDR3 runs 15 residues. In nucleotides, the CDR3 is TGTGCCAGCAGTCCCGGGACTAGCGCAAAAGATACGCAGTATTTT. As protein: CASSPGTSAKDTQYF.

V gene TRBV25-1 combines with J gene TRBJ1-5, with D possibly TRBD1 on 5 matching bases. The CDR3 extends over 13 amino acids. The V end lost 7 bases, the J end lost 6 bases, and 13 bases lay between the germline ends. The germline V gene has CDR1 MGHDK and CDR2 SYGVNS. CDR3 sequence: CASTNPGPQPQHF. As DNA, the CDR3 is TGTGCCAGCACCAATCCAGGGCCTCAGCCCCAGCATTTT.

This chain uses TRBV12-5 with TRBJ2-3, with D perhaps assigned TRBD1 or TRBD2 (5 bases each). V lost 5 bases and J lost 1, with 16 bases in between. The CDR3 sequence is 16 residues long. Germline CDR1 reads LGHNT; CDR2 reads FRNRAP. The CDR3 region is CASGTSGTGGTDTQYF. The DNA of the CDR3 is TGTGCTAGTGGTACCTCGGGGACCGGCGGCACAGATACGCAGTATTTT.

V usage is TRBV10-2 and J usage is TRBJ1-5, with D unclear. The CDR3 totals 14 residues. Trimming removed 2 bases at V and 7 bases at J, with 12 bases between. Germline V gene sequence: CDR1 WSHSY, CDR2 SAAADI. CDR3 loop: CASSESGLQQPQHF. The CDR3 DNA follows: TGCGCCAGCAGTGAGAGTGGTTTACAACAGCCCCAGCATTTT.

The chain uses TRBV6-5 and TRBJ1-1; D possibly corresponds to TRBD1 (5 bases). Germline assignment: CDR1 MNHEY and CDR2 SVGAGI. V gave up 2 bases and J gave up 1 base, with 14 bases separating them. The CDR3 has 16 residues. The CDR3 loop is CASSYLSTGTNTEAFF. CDR3 DNA: TGTGCCAGCAGTTACCTCTCTACTGGGACGAACACTGAAGCTTTCTTT.

The chain joins TRBV9 to TRBJ2-1; no clear D gene. Per germline, CDR1 SGDLS and CDR2 YYNGEE. V was cut by 2 bases and J by 1 base, with 7 bases left in between. The CDR3 is 14 amino acids. CDR3 protein: CASSVGDSYNEQFF. As DNA, the CDR3 is TGTGCCAGCAGCGTTGGCGATTCCTACAATGAGCAGTTCTTC.

The chain joins TRBV27 to TRBJ2-2; tentatively, D is TRBD1 (6 bases). The CDR3 runs to 13 residues. Trimming stripped 3 bases from V and 6 bases from J, with 8 bases between. Germline V lookup: CDR1 MNHEY, CDR2 SMNVEV (reference sequence). The CDR3 bases are TGTGCCAGCAGTTTCCAGGGGTCCGGGGAGCTGTTTTTT. This sequence encodes CASSFQGSGELFF.